Each of the 15 T cell receptor beta chains below was sequenced from the same sample in a study of shared clonotypes between healthy human individuals. Clones were sequenced by immunoSEQ multiplex PCR, and TCRdb holds only the in-frame ones, with some missing. The top ten hold approximately 1.5% of the sample, which has around 1 million clones, approximately 80% seen once. The material sequenced was memory CD4+ T cells sorted from blood. Subset meaning: CD45RA-negative fraction. All receptors come from a young man in good health.

A few counts support this clone. This CDR3 is also generated by other DNA sequences in the sample. This rearrangement joins TRBV5-6 to TRBJ2-7; D is ambiguous. V lost 1 base and J 3 bases, leaving 5 bases between the germline ends. Germline loops: CDR1 SGHDT, CDR2 YYEEEE. The CDR3 covers 12 residues. As DNA, the CDR3 is TGTGCCAGCAGCTTGTCTTACTACGAGCAGTACTTC. Protein sequence: CASSLSYYEQYF.

This chain joins TRBV2 and TRBJ1-1; D is undetermined. V was pared by 4 bases and J by 4 bases, with 19 bases between. Germline V gives CDR1 SNHLY, CDR2 FYNNEI. The CDR3 runs 16 residues. Written as DNA, the CDR3 is TGTGCCAGCAGTGGGGGTGGCATCAAATCTTCCACTGAAGCTTTCTTT. Its translation is CASSGGGIKSSTEAFF.

This clone was seen more than once but under ten times. The sample contains more than one DNA sequence encoding this CDR3. The chain joins TRBV7-2 to TRBJ2-7; 7 bases map to TRBD2. The length of the CDR3 is 13 residues. Trimming cost V 3 bases and J 3 bases; bases outside gene matches: 2. Germline V gene sequence: CDR1 SGHTA, CDR2 FQGNSA. This CDR3 is CASSLREGYEQYF. The CDR3, as DNA: TGTGCCAGCAGCTTGAGGGAGGGCTACGAGCAGTACTTC.

This clone was picked up one time. The chain has TRBV18 and TRBJ2-3; D unclear. Trimming shortened V by 2 bases and J by 4 bases, and 10 bases separated the two germline ends. The CDR3 loop spans 14 amino acids. The germline V gene has CDR1 KGHSH and CDR2 LQKENI. The chain's CDR3 is CASSPNYGADTQYF. The CDR3 DNA follows: TGTGCCAGCTCACCAAATTATGGGGCAGATACGCAGTATTTT.

This clone has more than one count but fewer than ten. The V call is TRBV5-6, the J call TRBJ2-1, with 12 bases fitting TRBD2. Per germline, CDR1 SGHDT and CDR2 YYEEEE. This CDR3 region has 17 residues. The V gene end was trimmed by 4 bases and the J gene end by 5 bases; junction bases not matched to a gene: 10. The DNA for the CDR3 is TGTGCCAGCAGCCGCCGGACTAGCGGGATAAGGAACAATGAGCAGTTCTTC. Amino acid sequence: CASSRRTSGIRNNEQFF.

This chain connects TRBV5-1 to TRBJ1-4; weak D call: TRBD1 (5 bases). The CDR3 extends over 14 amino acids. V was shortened by 5 bases and J by 4 bases, with 12 bases between the two germline ends. Germline loops: CDR1 SGHRS, CDR2 YFSETQ. CDR3: CASREGLLNEKLFF. The CDR3 nucleotides read TGCGCCAGCAGAGAGGGACTTCTTAATGAAAAACTGTTTTTT.

This clone showed up just a few times. The CDR3 nucleotides are TGTGCCAGCAGTGGAGACGGCGGAAAATATGGCTACACCTTC. Encoded protein: CASSGDGGKYGYTF. The V gene is TRBV6-1, the J gene TRBJ1-2; D gene unclear. Trimming pared 4 bases from V and 5 bases from J, leaving 14 bases between. This CDR3 is built from 14 residues. The germline CDR1 and CDR2 sequences are MNHNS and SASEGT.

A single count supports this clone. The rearrangement links TRBV10-3 to TRBJ1-5; D gene uncertain. The CDR3 runs 16 residues. V was trimmed by 2 bases and J by 0 bases, leaving 11 bases between them. Germline assignment: CDR1 ENHRY and CDR2 SYGVKD. CDR3 DNA: TGTGCCATCAGTGAGGCCACGGGAAATAGCAATCAGCCCCAGCATTTT. The encoded protein is CAISEATGNSNQPQHF.

V usage is TRBV7-2 and J usage is TRBJ1-1; the D is unclear. The CDR3 has 13 residues. In germline, CDR1 is SGHTA, CDR2 FQGNSA. V was trimmed by 1 base and J by 5 bases, leaving 8 bases between them. For the CDR3, the DNA is TGTGCCAGCAGCTTAGGTTCAGAGACTGAAGCTTTCTTT. Its translation is CASSLGSETEAFF.

The chain recombines TRBV4-1 with TRBJ2-5; TRBD2 aligns across 11 bases. Losses at the gene ends were 4 bases for V and 4 bases for J; bases not matched to a gene: 14. This CDR3 has 18 residues. Germline V gene lookup returns CDR1 MGHRA and CDR2 YSYEKL. The CDR3 DNA reads TGCGCCAGCAGCCCGCGGGGTCTAGCGGGAGGAGAACGAGAGACCCAGTACTTC. It codes for CASSPRGLAGGERETQYF.

To note about this clone: This sample also contains other DNA sequences that code for the same CDR3. The J gene is TRBJ2-3, the V gene TRBV7-2, with 11 nucleotides matching TRBD2. Germline values: CDR1 SGHTA, CDR2 FQGNSA. The CDR3 spans 15 residues. Germline trimming cut 5 bases from V and 1 base from J; bases unmatched to any gene: 2. In DNA form, the CDR3 reads TGTGCCAGCAGCCTGGGACTAGCGGGCACAGATACGCAGTATTTT. This sequence encodes CASSLGLAGTDTQYF.

The chain links TRBV11-2 to TRBJ1-4; 10 bases are shared with TRBD1. The J segment lost 7 bases and the V segment lost 5 bases, leaving 4 bases of the junction unmatched. Germline loops: CDR1 SGHAT, CDR2 FQNNGV. The CDR3 is 14 amino acids. The CDR3 region is CASSRDRGTEKLFF. The CDR3 nucleotides read TGTGCCAGCAGCCGGGACAGGGGTACTGAAAAACTGTTTTTT.

V usage is TRBV18 and J usage is TRBJ1-3, with TRBD1 as a possible D gene (5 bases). CDR1 and CDR2 from the germline V gene are KGHSH and LQKENI. Deletions cut 3 bases from V and 2 bases from J, with 8 bases between. CDR3 length: 14 residues. CDR3 protein: CASSPTETGNTIYF. The CDR3 DNA is TGTGCCAGCTCACCGACAGAAACTGGAAACACCATATATTTT.

The rearrangement joins TRBV29-1 to TRBJ2-1; TRBD1 matches at 7 bases. There are 13 residues in the CDR3. Germline loops: CDR1 SQVTM, CDR2 ANQGSEA. After removal of 6 bases from V and 3 bases from J, the junction contained 5 bases not matched to a gene. Here the CDR3 reads CSVETGHYNEQFF. The CDR3 DNA reads TGCAGCGTAGAGACAGGGCACTACAATGAGCAGTTCTTC.

This clone has only one observation. The V gene is TRBV6-5, the J gene TRBJ2-7; 7 bases match TRBD1. Germline CDR1 is MNHEY and CDR2 is SVGAGI. The V segment lost 6 bases and the J segment 2 bases; nucleotides outside the gene matches: 1. This CDR3 is built from 12 residues. The chain's CDR3 is CASRQGPYEQYF. The CDR3 coding sequence is TGTGCCAGCAGACAGGGGCCCTACGAGCAGTACTTC.